Listed below are T cell receptor beta chains from one sample, sequenced in a study of blood T cell repertoires in COVID-19. TCRdb's copy holds only in-frame clones and misses some; the assay was immunoSEQ multiplex PCR. In the table there are roughly 250,000 clones, roughly 86% of which are singletons. The specimen sequenced was PBMCs or T cells enriched from blood (not recorded which). These receptors all come from a woman aged 25 to 39 with acute COVID-19. Each CDR3 is given with its conserved first and last residue. A D gene is named only where the DNA matches it firmly. Not all rows give a size; the values are once, few, many and, for expanded clones, a class.

clone size: -
D gene: -
J gene: TRBJ2-7
V gene: TRBV6-5
CDR3 protein: CASSHSYEQYF
CDR3 DNA: TGTGCCAGCAGCCACAGCTACGAGCAGTACTTC

clone size: -
D gene: TRBD2
J gene: TRBJ2-5
V gene: TRBV2
CDR3 protein: CASSELASGGHKQETQYF
CDR3 DNA: TGTGCCAGCAGTGAGTTGGCGAGCGGGGGGCATAAACAAGAGACCCAGTACTTC

clone size: few
D gene: TRBD1
J gene: TRBJ2-1
V gene: TRBV15
CDR3 protein: CATSSLRTGYNEQFF
CDR3 DNA: TGTGCCACCAGCAGCTTAAGGACAGGCTACAATGAGCAGTTCTTC

clone size: -
D gene: TRBD1
J gene: TRBJ2-1
V gene: TRBV29-1
CDR3 protein: CSVERDRGYNEQFF
CDR3 DNA: TGCAGCGTTGAACGGGACAGGGGCTACAATGAGCAGTTCTTC

clone size: -
D gene: -
J gene: TRBJ1-1
V gene: TRBV30
CDR3 protein: CASAPGGEAFF
CDR3 DNA: TGTGCCTCCGCTCCGGGGGGTGAAGCTTTCTTT

clone size: -
D gene: TRBD1
J gene: TRBJ1-1
V gene: TRBV25-1
CDR3 protein: CASRGQGRNTEAFF
CDR3 DNA: TGTGCCAGCAGGGGACAGGGAAGGAACACTGAAGCTTTCTTT

clone size: -
D gene: TRBD1
J gene: TRBJ2-5
V gene: TRBV13
CDR3 protein: CASSSRDSGGETQYF
CDR3 DNA: TGTGCCAGCAGCAGCCGGGATTCAGGGGGAGAGACCCAGTACTTC

clone size: -
D gene: -
J gene: TRBJ1-5
V gene: TRBV18
CDR3 protein: CASSPREGSGQPQHF
CDR3 DNA: TGTGCCAGCTCACCAAGGGAGGGGAGCGGGCAGCCCCAGCATTTT

clone size: -
D gene: TRBD2
J gene: TRBJ2-7
V gene: TRBV14
CDR3 protein: CASSLLAGADAEQYF
CDR3 DNA: TGTGCCAGCAGCTTATTAGCGGGGGCGGATGCTGAGCAGTACTTC

clone size: -
D gene: TRBD1
J gene: TRBJ2-4
V gene: TRBV6-5
CDR3 protein: CASTSRRTGGIQYF
CDR3 DNA: TGTGCCAGCACCTCCCGACGGACAGGGGGTATTCAGTACTTC

clone size: -
D gene: TRBD1
J gene: TRBJ2-1
V gene: TRBV4-1
CDR3 protein: CASSQDPGQGIHEQFF
CDR3 DNA: TGCGCCAGCAGCCAAGACCCGGGACAGGGGATTCATGAGCAGTTCTTC

clone size: -
D gene: TRBD1
J gene: TRBJ2-1
V gene: TRBV4-3
CDR3 protein: CASSDRGLLGNEQFF
CDR3 DNA: TGCGCCAGCAGCGACAGGGGGCTACTCGGTAATGAGCAGTTCTTC

clone size: -
D gene: TRBD1
J gene: TRBJ2-7
V gene: TRBV6-6
CDR3 protein: CASSGGQGRYEQYF
CDR3 DNA: TGTGCCAGCAGTGGGGGACAGGGGAGATACGAGCAGTACTTC

clone size: -
D gene: -
J gene: TRBJ1-5
V gene: TRBV10-3
CDR3 protein: CAISAGRGEFQPQHF
CDR3 DNA: TGTGCCATCAGTGCAGGACGCGGGGAGTTTCAGCCCCAGCATTTT

clone size: -
D gene: TRBD1
J gene: TRBJ1-2
V gene: TRBV7-9
CDR3 protein: CASSLGGQQGAQGYTF
CDR3 DNA: TGTGCCAGCAGCTTAGGAGGGCAACAGGGGGCGCAGGGCTACACCTTC

clone size: -
D gene: -
J gene: TRBJ2-7
V gene: TRBV19
CDR3 protein: CASSTPGFEQYF
CDR3 DNA: TGTGCCAGTAGTACCCCAGGGTTCGAGCAGTACTTC

clone size: once
D gene: TRBD2
J gene: TRBJ2-7
V gene: TRBV4-3
CDR3 protein: CASSPQTSGGSYEQYF
CDR3 DNA: TGCGCCAGCAGCCCACAGACTAGCGGGGGATCCTACGAGCAGTACTTC

clone size: -
D gene: -
J gene: TRBJ1-1
V gene: TRBV4-3
CDR3 protein: CASSQFQGNTEAFF
CDR3 DNA: TGCGCCAGCAGCCAATTTCAGGGGAACACTGAAGCTTTCTTT

clone size: once
D gene: TRBD2
J gene: TRBJ2-3
V gene: TRBV18
CDR3 protein: CASSPPEGRDTDTQYF
CDR3 DNA: TGTGCCAGCTCACCTCCGGAGGGGAGGGACACAGATACGCAGTATTTT

clone size: -
D gene: -
J gene: TRBJ1-5
V gene: TRBV7-2
CDR3 protein: CASSLIGVGGNQPQHF
CDR3 DNA: TGTGCCAGCAGCTTAATCGGAGTGGGAGGCAATCAGCCCCAGCATTTT

clone size: -
D gene: TRBD1
J gene: TRBJ1-2
V gene: TRBV2
CDR3 protein: CASSGTGEDGYTF
CDR3 DNA: TGTGCCAGCAGTGGGACAGGGGAGGATGGCTACACCTTC

clone size: -
D gene: TRBD1
J gene: TRBJ1-2
V gene: TRBV6-5
CDR3 protein: CASSVTGTEGYGYTF
CDR3 DNA: TGTGCCAGCAGCGTAACCGGGACAGAAGGCTATGGCTACACCTTC

clone size: -
D gene: -
J gene: TRBJ1-6
V gene: TRBV27
CDR3 protein: CASRISYRALDSLHF
CDR3 DNA: TGTGCCAGCAGAATTTCTTACAGGGCCCTCGACTCCCTCCACTTT

clone size: -
D gene: -
J gene: TRBJ2-1
V gene: TRBV3-1/TRBV3-2
CDR3 protein: CASSQDKRGGPYNEQFF
CDR3 DNA: TGTGCCAGCAGCCAAGACAAGAGGGGAGGCCCCTACAATGAGCAGTTCTTC